The clone carrying this T cell receptor (beta chain) occurred once. Its antigen is not known. The data stem from a study of OX40 agonist ivuxolimab in advanced cancers. In the study overall: Patients received intravenous ivuxolimab every 2 weeks at 0.01 to 10 mg/kg. Patients receiving dose escalation had hepatocellular carcinoma, melanoma, renal cell or head and neck cancer.

This table comes from immunoSEQ multiplex PCR, and its TCRdb copy is limited to in-frame clones, with some not included. The data hold about 45,000 clones, with about 86% observed a single time. With 2 bases clipped from V and 7 bases from J, the junction kept 4 bases outside the gene matches. CDR3 length: 14 amino acids. Germline V gene lookup returns CDR1 SGHTA and CDR2 FQGNSA. Systemic immunosuppression or a history of autoimmune disease excluded patients. Findings and caveats of the study: There was clonal expansion of CD4+ and CD8+ blood T cells by week 6 at 0.1 to 3.0 mg/kg.

The TCR sequence derives from an adult with an advanced solid tumor such as melanoma, head and neck, liver or kidney cancer. This sample comprised CD4+ or CD8+ T cells sorted from blood, obtained in a trial of the OX40 agonist ivuxolimab. The rearrangement joins TRBV7-2 to TRBJ1-4; 7 bases line up with TRBD1. CDR3 region: CASSLTGATEKLFF. The CDR3 nucleotides are TGTGCCAGCAGCTTAACAGGGGCGACTGAAAAACTGTTTTTT.